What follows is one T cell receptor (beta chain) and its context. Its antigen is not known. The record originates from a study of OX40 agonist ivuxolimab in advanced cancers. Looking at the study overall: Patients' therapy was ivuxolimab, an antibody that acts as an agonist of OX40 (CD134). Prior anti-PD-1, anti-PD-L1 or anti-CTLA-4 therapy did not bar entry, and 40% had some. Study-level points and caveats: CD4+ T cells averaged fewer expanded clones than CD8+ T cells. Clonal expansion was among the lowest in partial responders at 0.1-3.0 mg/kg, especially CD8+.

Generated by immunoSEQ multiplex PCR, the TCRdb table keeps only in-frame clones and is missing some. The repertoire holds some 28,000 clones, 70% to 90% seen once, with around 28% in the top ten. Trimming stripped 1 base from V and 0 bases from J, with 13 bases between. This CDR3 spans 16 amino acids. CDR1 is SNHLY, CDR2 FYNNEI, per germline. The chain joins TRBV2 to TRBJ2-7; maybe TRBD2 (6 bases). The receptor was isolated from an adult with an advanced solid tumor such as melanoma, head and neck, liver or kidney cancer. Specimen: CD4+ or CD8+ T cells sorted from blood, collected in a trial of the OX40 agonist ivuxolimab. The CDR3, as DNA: TGTGCCAGCAGTGAAGGGAGGGACGGTTTCTCCTACGAGCAGTACTTC. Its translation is CASSEGRDGFSYEQYF.